The next 5 T cell receptor beta chains were all read from a single sample in a study of radiotherapy plus CTLA-4 blockade in lung cancer. Data came from immunoSEQ multiplex PCR; TCRdb stores just in-frame clones and leaves some out. The profile shows approximately 60,000 clones, roughly 80% of them singletons. Sequenced here: peripheral blood, sampled from a patient treated with radiotherapy plus ipilimumab. The receptors originated from a human donor with non-small cell lung cancer who had a complete response to radiotherapy plus ipilimumab.

The gene calls are TRBV19 and TRBJ1-4; D remains unclear. Germline CDR1 reads LNHDA; CDR2 reads SQIVND (reference sequence). The CDR3 extends over 14 amino acids. The V end lost 7 bases, the J end lost 8 bases, and 17 bases lay between the germline ends. In DNA form, the CDR3 reads TGTGCCAGTACCTCGCCGGGCTCTAGGGAAAAACTGTTTTTT. It specifies CASTSPGSREKLFF.

This clone showed up just once. The rearrangement joins TRBV6-1 to TRBJ2-1; 7 bases agree with TRBD2. Trimming took 7 bases from V and 8 from J; bases not matched to a gene: 14. From germline, CDR1 is MNHNS and CDR2 SASEGT. This CDR3 contains 15 residues. For the CDR3, the DNA is TGTGCCAGCAAGGGACTTTTGGCGAGCGGGGATGAGCAGTTCTTC. Residues: CASKGLLASGDEQFF.

This clone has more than one count but fewer than ten. This chain links TRBV10-1 with TRBJ2-7; 7 positions match TRBD1. In germline, CDR1 is WNHNN, CDR2 SYGVQD (reference sequence). This CDR3 is 15 amino acids long. With 1 base clipped from V and 0 bases from J, the junction kept 3 bases outside the gene matches. This CDR3 reads CASSEYGQASYEQYF. In nucleotides, the CDR3 is TGCGCCAGCAGTGAGTATGGACAGGCCTCCTACGAGCAGTACTTC.

The rearrangement joins TRBV7-9 to TRBJ1-1, with no clear D. The CDR3 sequence is 16 residues long. The V and J ends lost 6 bases and 0 bases respectively, with 17 bases between them. Germline V gene data show CDR1 as SEHNR and CDR2 as FQNEAQ (reference sequence). CDR3 region: CASRPPLWTVNTEAFF. The CDR3 DNA sequence: TGTGCCAGCAGACCTCCGCTATGGACGGTGAACACTGAAGCTTTCTTT.

The chain is built from TRBV11-2 and TRBJ2-7; D possibly corresponds to TRBD1 (6 bases). The CDR3 covers 16 residues. CDR1 and CDR2 from the germline V gene are SGHAT and FQNNGV. With 0 bases removed from V and 6 bases from J, the gap between germline ends came to 18 bases. The CDR3 sequence is CASSLDRAGVSGEQYV. The CDR3 bases are TGTGCCAGCAGCTTAGATCGGGCAGGGGTGTCGGGCGAGCAGTACGTC.